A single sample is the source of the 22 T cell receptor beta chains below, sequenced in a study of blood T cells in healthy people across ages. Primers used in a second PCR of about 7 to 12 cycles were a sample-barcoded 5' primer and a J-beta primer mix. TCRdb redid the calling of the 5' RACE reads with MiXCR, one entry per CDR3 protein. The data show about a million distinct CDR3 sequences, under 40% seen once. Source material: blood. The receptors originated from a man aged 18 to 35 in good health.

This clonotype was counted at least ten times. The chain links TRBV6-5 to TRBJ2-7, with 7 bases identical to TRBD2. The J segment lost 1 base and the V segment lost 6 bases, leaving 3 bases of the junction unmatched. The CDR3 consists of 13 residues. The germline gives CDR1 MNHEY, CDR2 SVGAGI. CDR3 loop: CASSRTRSYEQYF. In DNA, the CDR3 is TGTGCCAGCAGCCGGACTAGATCCTACGAGCAGTACTTC.

DNA of the CDR3: TGTGCCAGCAGCACCCCCAAGGGAGTAGTGTCTGAAGCTTTCTTT. Its translation is CASSTPKGVVSEAFF. V is TRBV12-3 or TRBV12-4 and J is TRBJ1-1; D remains ambiguous. The length of the CDR3 is 15 residues. V was trimmed by 6 bases and J by 6 bases, leaving 20 bases between them.

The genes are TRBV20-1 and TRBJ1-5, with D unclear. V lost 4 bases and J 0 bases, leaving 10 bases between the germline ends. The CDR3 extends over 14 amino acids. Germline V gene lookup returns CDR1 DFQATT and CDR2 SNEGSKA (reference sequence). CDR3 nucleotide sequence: TGCAGTGCTACGACGGTGTCTAGCAATCAGCCCCAGCATTTT. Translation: CSATTVSSNQPQHF.

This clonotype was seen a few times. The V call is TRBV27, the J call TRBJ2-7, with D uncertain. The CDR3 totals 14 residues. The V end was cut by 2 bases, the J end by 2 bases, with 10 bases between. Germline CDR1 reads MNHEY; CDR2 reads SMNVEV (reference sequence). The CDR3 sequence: CASSLGGAPYEQYF. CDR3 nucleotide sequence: TGTGCCAGCAGTTTAGGCGGCGCTCCCTACGAGCAGTACTTC.

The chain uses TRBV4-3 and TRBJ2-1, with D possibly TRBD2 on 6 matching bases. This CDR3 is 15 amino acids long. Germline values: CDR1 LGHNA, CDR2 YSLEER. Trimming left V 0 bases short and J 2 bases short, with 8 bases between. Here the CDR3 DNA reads TGCGCCAGCAGCCAAGATAGACTAGCCTACAATGAGCAGTTCTTC. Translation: CASSQDRLAYNEQFF.

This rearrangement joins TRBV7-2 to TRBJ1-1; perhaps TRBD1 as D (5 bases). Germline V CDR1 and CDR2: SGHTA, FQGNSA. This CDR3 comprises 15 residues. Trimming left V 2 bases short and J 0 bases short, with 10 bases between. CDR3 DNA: TGTGCCAGCAGCTTATGGGGACCGCTGAACACTGAAGCTTTCTTT. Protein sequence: CASSLWGPLNTEAFF.

CDR3 in amino acids: CASSLYLPGQAGNYGYTF. In DNA form, the CDR3 reads TGTGCCAGCAGTTTATACTTACCGGGACAGGCGGGAAACTATGGCTACACCTTC. The chain combines TRBV27 with TRBJ1-2, with 8 bases aligning to TRBD1. Per the germline V gene, CDR1 is MNHEY and CDR2 is SMNVEV (reference sequence). V trimming: 1 base; J trimming: 2 bases; junction bases outside the gene matches: 12. The CDR3 has 18 amino acids.

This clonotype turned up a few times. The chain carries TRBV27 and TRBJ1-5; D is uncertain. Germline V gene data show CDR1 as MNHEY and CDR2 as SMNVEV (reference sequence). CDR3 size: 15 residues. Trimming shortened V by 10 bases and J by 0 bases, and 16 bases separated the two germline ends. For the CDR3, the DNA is TGTGCCACTAAGCCGTTTGGGAGTAGCAATCAGCCCCAGCATTTT. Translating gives CATKPFGSSNQPQHF.

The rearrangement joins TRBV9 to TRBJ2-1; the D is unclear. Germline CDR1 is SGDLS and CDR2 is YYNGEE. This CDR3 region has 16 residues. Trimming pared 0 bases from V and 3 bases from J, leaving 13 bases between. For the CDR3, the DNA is TGTGCCAGCAGCGTAGCTGGCGGATTCGACTACAATGAGCAGTTCTTC. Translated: CASSVAGGFDYNEQFF.

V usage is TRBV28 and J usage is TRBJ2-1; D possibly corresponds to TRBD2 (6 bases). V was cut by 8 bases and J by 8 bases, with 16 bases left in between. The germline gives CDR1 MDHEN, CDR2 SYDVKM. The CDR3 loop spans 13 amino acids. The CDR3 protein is CASYFRGMDEQFF. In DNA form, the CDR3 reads TGTGCCAGCTACTTCCGGGGGATGGATGAGCAGTTCTTC.

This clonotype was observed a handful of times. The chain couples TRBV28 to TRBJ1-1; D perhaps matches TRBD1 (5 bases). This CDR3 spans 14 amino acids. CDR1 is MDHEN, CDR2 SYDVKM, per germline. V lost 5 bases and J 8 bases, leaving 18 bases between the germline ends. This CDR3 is CASSQTGTAIEAFF. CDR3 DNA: TGTGCCAGCAGTCAAACCGGGACTGCGATAGAAGCTTTCTTT. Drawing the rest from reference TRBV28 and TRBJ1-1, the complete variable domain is DVKVTQSSRYLVKRTGEKVFLECVQDMDHENMFWYRQDPGLGLRLIYFSYDVKMKEKGDIPEGYSVSREKKERFSLILESASTNQTSMYLCASSQTGTAIEAFFGQGTRLTVV.

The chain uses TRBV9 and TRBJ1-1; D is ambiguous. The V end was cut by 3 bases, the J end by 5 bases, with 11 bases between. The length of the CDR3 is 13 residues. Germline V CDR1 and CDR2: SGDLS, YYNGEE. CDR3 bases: TGTGCCAGCAGCGCCGAATTCGGGACTGAAGCTTTCTTT. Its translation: CASSAEFGTEAFF.

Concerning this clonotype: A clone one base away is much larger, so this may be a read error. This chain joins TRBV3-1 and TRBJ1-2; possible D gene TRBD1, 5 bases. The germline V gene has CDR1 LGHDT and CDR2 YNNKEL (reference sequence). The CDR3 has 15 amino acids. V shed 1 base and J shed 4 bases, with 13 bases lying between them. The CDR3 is CASSQGRGRGYGYTF. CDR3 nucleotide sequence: TGTGCCAGCAGCCAAGGGCGCGGAAGGGGCTATGGCTACACCTTC.

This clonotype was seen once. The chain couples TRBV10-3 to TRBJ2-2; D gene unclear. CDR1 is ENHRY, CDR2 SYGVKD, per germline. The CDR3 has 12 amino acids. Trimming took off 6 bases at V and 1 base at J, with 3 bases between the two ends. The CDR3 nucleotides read TGTGCCATCAGCGGGAACACCGGGGAGCTGTTTTTT. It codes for CAISGNTGELFF.

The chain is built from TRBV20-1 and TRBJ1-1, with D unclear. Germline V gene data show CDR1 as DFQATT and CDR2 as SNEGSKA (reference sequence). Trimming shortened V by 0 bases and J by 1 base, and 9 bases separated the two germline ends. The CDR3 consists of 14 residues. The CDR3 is CSARDGRQNTEAFF. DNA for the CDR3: TGCAGTGCTAGAGATGGCAGACAGAACACTGAAGCTTTCTTT.

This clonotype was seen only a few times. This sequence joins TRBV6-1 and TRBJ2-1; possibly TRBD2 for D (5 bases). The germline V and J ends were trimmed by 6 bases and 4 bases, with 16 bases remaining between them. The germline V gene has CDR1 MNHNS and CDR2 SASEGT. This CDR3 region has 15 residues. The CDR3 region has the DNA TGTGCCAGCAGGTTTGCCGGGGAAGTTTACAATGAGCAGTTCTTC. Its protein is CASRFAGEVYNEQFF.

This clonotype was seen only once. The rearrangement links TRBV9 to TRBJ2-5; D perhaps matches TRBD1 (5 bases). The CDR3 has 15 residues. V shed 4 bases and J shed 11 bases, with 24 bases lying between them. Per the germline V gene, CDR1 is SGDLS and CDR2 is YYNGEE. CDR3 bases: TGTGCCAGCAGCTCTCAACAGGTCTCCTACAATGAGCAGTACTTC. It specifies CASSSQQVSYNEQYF.

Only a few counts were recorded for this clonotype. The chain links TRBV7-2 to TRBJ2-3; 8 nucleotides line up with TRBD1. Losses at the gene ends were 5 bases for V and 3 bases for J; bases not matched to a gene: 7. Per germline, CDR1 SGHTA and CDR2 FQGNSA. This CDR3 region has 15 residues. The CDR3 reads CASSKDRVGTDTQYF. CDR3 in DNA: TGTGCCAGCAGCAAGGACAGGGTCGGAACAGATACGCAGTATTTT. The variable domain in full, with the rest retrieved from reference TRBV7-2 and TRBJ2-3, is GAGVSQSPSNKVTEKGKDVELRCDPISGHTALYWYRQSLGQGLEFLIYFQGNSAPDKSGLPSDRFSAERTGGSVSTLTIQRTQQEDSAVYLCASSKDRVGTDTQYFGPGTRLTVL.

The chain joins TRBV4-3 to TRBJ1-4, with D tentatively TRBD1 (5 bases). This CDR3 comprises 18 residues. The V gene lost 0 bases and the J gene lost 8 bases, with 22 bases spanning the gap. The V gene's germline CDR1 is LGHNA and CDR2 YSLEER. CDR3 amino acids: CASSQDRYQGGVDEKLFF. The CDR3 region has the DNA TGCGCCAGCAGCCAAGATAGGTACCAGGGCGGTGTTGACGAAAAACTGTTTTTT.

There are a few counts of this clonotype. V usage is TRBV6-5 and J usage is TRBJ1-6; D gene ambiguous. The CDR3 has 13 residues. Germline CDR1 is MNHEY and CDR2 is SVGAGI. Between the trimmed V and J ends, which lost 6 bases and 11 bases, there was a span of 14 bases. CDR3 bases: TGTGCCAGCAGCTCTCAGCAACATACACCCCTCCACTTT. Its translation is CASSSQQHTPLHF.

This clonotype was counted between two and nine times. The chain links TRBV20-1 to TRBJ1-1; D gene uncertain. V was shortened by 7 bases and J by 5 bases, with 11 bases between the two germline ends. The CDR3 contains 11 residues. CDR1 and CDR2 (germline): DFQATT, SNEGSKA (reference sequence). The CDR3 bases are TGCAGTGTAACTCGGGGAACTGAAGCTTTCTTT. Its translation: CSVTRGTEAFF.

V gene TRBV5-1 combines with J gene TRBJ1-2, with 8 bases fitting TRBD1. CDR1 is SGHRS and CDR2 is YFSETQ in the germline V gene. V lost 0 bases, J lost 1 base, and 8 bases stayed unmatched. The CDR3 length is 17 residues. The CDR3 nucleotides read TGCGCCAGCAGCTTGGGTCAAACAGGGGGGATTAACTATGGCTACACCTTC. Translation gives CASSLGQTGGINYGYTF.